The 12 T cell receptor beta chains given below trace back to one sample, sequenced in a study of early T cells in non-severe SARS-CoV-2 infection. TCRdb re-called the 5' RACE reads with MiXCR, one entry per CDR3 protein. This sample carries 20,000 to 30,000 distinct CDR3 sequences, less than 5% of them seen once, and the ten largest clones take 4.4%. Sequencing was performed on whole blood. The origin of the receptors is an adult who was a healthcare worker with PCR-confirmed SARS-CoV-2 infection or an uninfected control (not recorded which).

This clonotype was seen more than once but under ten times. V gene TRBV20-1 combines with J gene TRBJ2-1; the D is unclear. The V and J ends lost 2 bases and 6 bases respectively, with 14 bases between them. The CDR3 is made up of 14 amino acids. Germline CDR1 and CDR2: DFQATT and SNEGSKA (reference sequence). In DNA form, the CDR3 reads TGCAGTGCTAGATTCAATAGTAACGGCAATGAGCAGTTCTTC. It yields the protein CSARFNSNGNEQFF.

This clonotype was detected ten times or more. The chain uses TRBV20-1 and TRBJ2-3, with 11 positions matching TRBD2. The CDR3 loop spans 14 amino acids. V shed 6 bases and J 6 bases; nucleotides not matched to a gene: 8. CDR1 is DFQATT, CDR2 SNEGSKA, per germline (reference sequence). The CDR3 sequence: CSAHLAGGGDTQYF. As DNA, the CDR3 is TGCAGTGCACATCTAGCGGGAGGAGGCGATACGCAGTATTTT.

This clonotype was counted between two and nine times. The V gene is TRBV20-1, the J gene TRBJ1-1; D gene uncertain. The V end lost 5 bases, the J end lost 1 base, and 11 bases lay between the germline ends. Per the germline V gene, CDR1 is DFQATT and CDR2 is SNEGSKA (reference sequence). This CDR3 contains 13 residues. CDR3 residues: CSAAGRSNTEAFF. The DNA for the CDR3 is TGCAGTGCTGCAGGACGGTCGAACACTGAAGCTTTCTTT.

The table lists this clonotype with many counts. The chain joins TRBV20-1 to TRBJ2-1; no reliable D call. The length of the CDR3 is 11 residues. Per germline, CDR1 DFQATT and CDR2 SNEGSKA (reference sequence). Trimming took 5 bases from V and 6 from J, leaving 8 bases between them. CDR3 nucleotides: TGCAGTGCTGGTCGTACCAATGAGCAGTTCTTC. It yields the protein CSAGRTNEQFF.

The table lists this clonotype with many counts. The chain joins TRBV20-1 to TRBJ1-6, with D possibly matching TRBD1 (5 bases). The CDR3 totals 14 residues. CDR1 is DFQATT, CDR2 SNEGSKA, per germline (reference sequence). The ends were cut back, 2 bases at V and 4 bases at J, with 9 bases in the middle. CDR3 sequence (DNA): TGCAGTGCTAGACACAGGAGATATAATTCACCCCTCCACTTT. This encodes CSARHRRYNSPLHF.

Ten or more counts support this clonotype. This chain joins TRBV6-5 and TRBJ1-1, with D uncertain. The CDR3 has 13 residues. Germline CDR1 reads MNHEY; CDR2 reads SVGAGI. V gave up 2 bases and J gave up 0 bases, with 4 bases separating them. In DNA, the CDR3 is TGTGCCAGCAGTTACACGATGAACACTGAAGCTTTCTTT. It encodes CASSYTMNTEAFF.

The genes are TRBV5-6 and TRBJ2-4, with D hard to call. Between the trimmed V and J ends, which lost 0 bases and 6 bases, there was a span of 13 bases. Germline V lookup: CDR1 SGHDT, CDR2 YYEEEE. The CDR3 loop spans 15 amino acids. The CDR3 nucleotides are TGTGCCAGCAGCTTGGCTGGGGTAGGGCGAAACATTCAGTACTTC. This gives the protein CASSLAGVGRNIQYF.

This clonotype showed up many times. This chain uses TRBV11-2 with TRBJ2-3; 8 bases map to TRBD2. This CDR3 spans 15 amino acids. V gave up 5 bases and J gave up 4 bases; unmatched junction bases: 8. CDR1 and CDR2 from the germline V gene are SGHAT and FQNNGV. The CDR3 sequence: CASSLSGSRSDTQYF. The DNA of the CDR3 is TGTGCCAGCAGCCTGAGCGGGAGTAGATCAGATACGCAGTATTTT.

Ten or more counts support this clonotype. The chain carries TRBV11-2 and TRBJ2-5; maybe TRBD2 (5 bases). Germline V gene lookup returns CDR1 SGHAT and CDR2 FQNNGV. The CDR3 is 17 residues long. The V and J ends lost 5 bases and 2 bases respectively, with 21 bases between them. The CDR3 DNA sequence: TGTGCCAGCAGCCCGTACGCGTCCCTCGGGATGCAAGAGACCCAGTACTTC. The encoded protein is CASSPYASLGMQETQYF.

Details on this clonotype: One junction end does not reproduce the germline sequence, and a read error may be involved. The rearrangement joins TRBV3-1 to TRBJ2-7, with a possible D match to TRBD2 (6 bases). Germline V lookup: CDR1 LGHDT, CDR2 YNNKEL (reference sequence). CDR3 length: 13 amino acids. The CDR3 loop reads CASSQQRDGSPLF. The CDR3 region has the DNA TGTGCCAGCAGCCAACAACGGGACGGGAGTCCCCTCTTC.

This clonotype was picked up many times. V and J are TRBV20-1 and TRBJ2-3; tentative D call: TRBD2 (6 bases). Trimming pared 0 bases from V and 0 bases from J, leaving 13 bases between. Germline V gives CDR1 DFQATT, CDR2 SNEGSKA (reference sequence). The CDR3 consists of 16 residues. CDR3 loop: CSARDRGSASTDTQYF. CDR3 nucleotides: TGCAGTGCTAGAGATCGGGGGAGCGCCAGCACAGATACGCAGTATTTT.

This clonotype was recorded many times. The chain recombines TRBV20-1 with TRBJ1-1; D is ambiguous. This CDR3 region has 15 residues. CDR1 and CDR2 (germline): DFQATT, SNEGSKA (reference sequence). With 0 bases removed from V and 4 bases from J, the gap between germline ends came to 15 bases. The CDR3 loop is CSARDPIASGTEAFF. The DNA of the CDR3 is TGCAGTGCTAGAGATCCGATAGCCTCGGGCACTGAAGCTTTCTTT.